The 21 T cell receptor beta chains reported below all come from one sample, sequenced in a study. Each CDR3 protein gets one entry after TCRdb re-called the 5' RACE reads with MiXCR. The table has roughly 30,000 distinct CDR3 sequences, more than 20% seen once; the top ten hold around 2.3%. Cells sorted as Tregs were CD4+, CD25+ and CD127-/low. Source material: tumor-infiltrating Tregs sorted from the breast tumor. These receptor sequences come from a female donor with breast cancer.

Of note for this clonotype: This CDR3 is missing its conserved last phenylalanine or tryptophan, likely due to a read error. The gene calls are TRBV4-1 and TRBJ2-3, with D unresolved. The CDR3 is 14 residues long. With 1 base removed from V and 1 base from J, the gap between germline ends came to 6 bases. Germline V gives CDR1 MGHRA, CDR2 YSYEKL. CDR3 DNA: TGCGCCAGCAGCCAAGGGTGGGGCACAGATACGCAGTATTCT. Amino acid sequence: CASSQGWGTDTQYS.

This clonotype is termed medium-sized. CDR3 amino acids: CASSYSRTGVNQPQHF. CDR3 coding DNA: TGTGCCAGCAGTTACTCGCGGACAGGGGTTAATCAGCCCCAGCATTTT. The V and J genes are TRBV6-5 and TRBJ1-5; 9 bases are shared with TRBD1. Trimming took 0 bases from V and 4 from J; bases not matched to a gene: 4. This CDR3 contains 16 residues. Germline-derived CDR1 and CDR2 are MNHEY and SVGAGI.

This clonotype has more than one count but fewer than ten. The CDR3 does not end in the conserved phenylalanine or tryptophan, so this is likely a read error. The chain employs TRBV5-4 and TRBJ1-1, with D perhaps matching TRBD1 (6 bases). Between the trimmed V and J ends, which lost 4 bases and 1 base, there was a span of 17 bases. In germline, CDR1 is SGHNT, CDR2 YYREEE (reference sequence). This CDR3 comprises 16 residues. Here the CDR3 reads CASSPYRERRNTEAFS. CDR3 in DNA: TGTGCCAGCAGCCCCTACAGGGAGAGAAGGAACACTGAAGCTTTCTCT.

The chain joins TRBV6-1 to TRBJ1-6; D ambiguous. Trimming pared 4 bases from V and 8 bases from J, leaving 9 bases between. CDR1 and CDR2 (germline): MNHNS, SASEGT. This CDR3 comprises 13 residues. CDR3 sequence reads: CASSVDGDSPLHF. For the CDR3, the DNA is TGTGCCAGCAGTGTGGACGGGGATTCACCCCTCCACTTT.

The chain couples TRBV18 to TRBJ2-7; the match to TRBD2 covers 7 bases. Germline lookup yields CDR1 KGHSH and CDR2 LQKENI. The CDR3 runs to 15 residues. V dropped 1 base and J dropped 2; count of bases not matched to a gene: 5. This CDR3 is CASSPRGGSPYEQYF. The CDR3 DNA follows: TGTGCCAGCTCACCACGGGGCGGGAGCCCCTACGAGCAGTACTTC.

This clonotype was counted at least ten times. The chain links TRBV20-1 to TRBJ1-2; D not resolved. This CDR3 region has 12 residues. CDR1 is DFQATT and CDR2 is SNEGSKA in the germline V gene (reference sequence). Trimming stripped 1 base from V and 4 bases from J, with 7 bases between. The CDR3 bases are TGCAGTGCTAGAGTCGGGAGCTATGGCTACACCTTC. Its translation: CSARVGSYGYTF.

In DNA form, the CDR3 reads TGTGCCAGTACCCACTTGGGGGCCAACGTCCTGACTTTC. It specifies CASTHLGANVLTF. This sequence joins TRBV19 and TRBJ2-6; no firm D call. The CDR3 covers 13 residues. Germline CDR1 LNHDA, CDR2 SQIVND (reference sequence). The V end lost 7 bases, the J end lost 4 bases, and 8 bases lay between the germline ends.

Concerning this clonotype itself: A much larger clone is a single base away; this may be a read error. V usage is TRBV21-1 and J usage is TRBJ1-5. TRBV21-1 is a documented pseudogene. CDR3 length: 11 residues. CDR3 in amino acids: CACRNPAPQHF. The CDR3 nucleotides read TGTGCCTGCAGAAACCCCGCGCCCCAGCATTTT.

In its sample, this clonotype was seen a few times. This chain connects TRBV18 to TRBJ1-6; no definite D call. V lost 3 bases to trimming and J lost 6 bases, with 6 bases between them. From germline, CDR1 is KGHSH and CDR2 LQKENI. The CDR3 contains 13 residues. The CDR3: CASSPAANSPLHF. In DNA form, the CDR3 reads TGTGCCAGCTCACCGGCAGCTAATTCACCCCTCCACTTT. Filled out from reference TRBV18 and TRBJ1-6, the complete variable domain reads NAGVMQNPRHLVRRRGQEARLRCSPMKGHSHVYWYRQLPEEGLKFMVYLQKENIIDESGMPKERFSAEFPKEGPSILRIQQVVRGDSAAYFCASSPAANSPLHFGNGTRLTVT.

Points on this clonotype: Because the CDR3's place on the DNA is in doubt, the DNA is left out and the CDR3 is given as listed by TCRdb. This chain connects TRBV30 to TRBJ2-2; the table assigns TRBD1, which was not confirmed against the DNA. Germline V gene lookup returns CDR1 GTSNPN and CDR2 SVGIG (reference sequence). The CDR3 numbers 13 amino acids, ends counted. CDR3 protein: CAWGQGNTGEPFF.

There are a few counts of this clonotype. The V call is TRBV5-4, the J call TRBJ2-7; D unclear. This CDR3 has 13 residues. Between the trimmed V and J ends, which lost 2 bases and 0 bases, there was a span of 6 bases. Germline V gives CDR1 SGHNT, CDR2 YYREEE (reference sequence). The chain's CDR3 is CASSFGSSYEQYF. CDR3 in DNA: TGTGCCAGCAGCTTCGGCAGCTCCTACGAGCAGTACTTC. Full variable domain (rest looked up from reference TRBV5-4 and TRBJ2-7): ETGVTQSPTHLIKTRGQQVTLRCSSQSGHNTVSWYQQALGQGPQFIFQYYREEENGRGNFPPRFSGLQFPNYSSELNVNALELDDSALYLCASSFGSSYEQYFGPGTRLTVT.

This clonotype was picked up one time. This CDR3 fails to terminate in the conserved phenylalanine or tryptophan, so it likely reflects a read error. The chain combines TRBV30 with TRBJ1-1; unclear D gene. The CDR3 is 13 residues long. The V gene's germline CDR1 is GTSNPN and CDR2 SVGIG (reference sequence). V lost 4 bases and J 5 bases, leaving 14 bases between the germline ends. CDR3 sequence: CAWTPDGRTEAFS. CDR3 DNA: TGTGCCTGGACCCCTGACGGGAGGACTGAAGCTTTCTCT.

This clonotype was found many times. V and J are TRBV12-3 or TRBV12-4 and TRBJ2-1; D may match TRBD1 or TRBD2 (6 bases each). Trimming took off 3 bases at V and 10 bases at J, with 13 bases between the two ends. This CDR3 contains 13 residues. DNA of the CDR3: TGTGCCAGCAGTTTGCCCGGGGGCTTAGAGCAGTTCTTC. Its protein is CASSLPGGLEQFF.

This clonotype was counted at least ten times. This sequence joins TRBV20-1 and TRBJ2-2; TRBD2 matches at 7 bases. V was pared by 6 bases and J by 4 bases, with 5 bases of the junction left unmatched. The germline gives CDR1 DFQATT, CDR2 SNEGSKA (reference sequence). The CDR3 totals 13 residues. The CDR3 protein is CSAPAGSTGELFF. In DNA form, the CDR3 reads TGCAGTGCCCCAGCGGGATCCACCGGGGAGCTGTTTTTT.

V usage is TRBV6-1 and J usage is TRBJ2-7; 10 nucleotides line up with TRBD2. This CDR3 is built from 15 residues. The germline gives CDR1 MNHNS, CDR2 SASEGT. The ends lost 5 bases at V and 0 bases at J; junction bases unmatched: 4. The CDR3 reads CASSLLAGSSYEQYF. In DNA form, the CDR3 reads TGTGCCAGCAGTTTACTAGCGGGATCCTCCTACGAGCAGTACTTC.

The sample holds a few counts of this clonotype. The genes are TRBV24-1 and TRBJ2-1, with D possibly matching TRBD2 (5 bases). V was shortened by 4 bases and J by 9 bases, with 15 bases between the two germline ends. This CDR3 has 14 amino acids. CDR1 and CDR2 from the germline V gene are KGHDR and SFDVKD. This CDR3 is CATSDPTRLTEQFF. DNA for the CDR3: TGTGCCACCAGTGACCCAACTAGGTTAACTGAGCAGTTCTTC.

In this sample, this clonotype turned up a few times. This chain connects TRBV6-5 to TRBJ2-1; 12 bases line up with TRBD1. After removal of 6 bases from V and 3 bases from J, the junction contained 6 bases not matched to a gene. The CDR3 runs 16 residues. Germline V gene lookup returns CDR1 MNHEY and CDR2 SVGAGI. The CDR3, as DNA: TGTGCCAGCAGGTCGGGACAGGGGGCGATCTACAATGAGCAGTTCTTC. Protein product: CASRSGQGAIYNEQFF.

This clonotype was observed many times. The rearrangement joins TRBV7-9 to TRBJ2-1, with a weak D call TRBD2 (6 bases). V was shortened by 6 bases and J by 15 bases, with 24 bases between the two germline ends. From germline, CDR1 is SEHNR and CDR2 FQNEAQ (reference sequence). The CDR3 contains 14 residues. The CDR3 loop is CASRRGTGAPFGFF. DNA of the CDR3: TGTGCCAGCAGAAGAGGTACGGGAGCCCCGTTCGGGTTCTTC.

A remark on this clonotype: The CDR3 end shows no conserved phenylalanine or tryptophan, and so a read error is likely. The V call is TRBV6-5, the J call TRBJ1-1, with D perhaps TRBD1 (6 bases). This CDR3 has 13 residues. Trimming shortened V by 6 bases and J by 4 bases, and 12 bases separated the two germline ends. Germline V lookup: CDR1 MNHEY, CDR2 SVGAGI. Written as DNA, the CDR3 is TGTGCCAGCAGCAGGGGAGGTGGCACTGAAGCTTTCATT. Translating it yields CASSRGGGTEAFI.

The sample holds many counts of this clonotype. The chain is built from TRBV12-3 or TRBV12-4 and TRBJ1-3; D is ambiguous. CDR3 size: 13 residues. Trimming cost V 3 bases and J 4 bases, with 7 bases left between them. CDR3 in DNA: TGTGCCAGCAGTTTTGTGCTGGGAAACACCATATATTTT. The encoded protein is CASSFVLGNTIYF.

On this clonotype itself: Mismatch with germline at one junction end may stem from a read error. This CDR3 is CNARDPGRGISREAQYF. The CDR3, as DNA: TGCAATGCTAGAGATCCGGGCAGGGGGATATCCAGGGAGGCCCAGTACTTC. V gene TRBV20-1 combines with J gene TRBJ2-5, with D maybe TRBD1 (7 bases). This CDR3 comprises 17 residues. CDR1 and CDR2 from the germline V gene are DFQATT and SNEGSKA (reference sequence).